These 3 T cell receptor beta chains were sequenced from one sample in a study of cytomegalovirus exposure and HLA in healthy donors. The assay was immunoSEQ multiplex PCR, and TCRdb's table has in-frame clones only and misses some. Seen here are roughly 200,000 clones, about four fifths observed once, and the top ten hold around 2.8%. Sequencing was done on a sample of PBMCs. These receptor sequences come from a woman younger than 30 in good health and CMV-seropositive.

The chain uses TRBV9 and TRBJ1-6, with D uncertain. Germline V lookup: CDR1 SGDLS, CDR2 YYNGEE. Between the trimmed V and J ends, which lost 0 bases and 5 bases, there was a span of 6 bases. The length of the CDR3 is 14 residues. This CDR3 is CASSVAGDNSPLHF. The CDR3 region has the DNA TGTGCCAGCAGCGTAGCCGGGGATAATTCACCCCTCCACTTT.

The chain links TRBV7-9 to TRBJ1-1; tentatively, D is TRBD1 (6 bases). The CDR3 covers 15 residues. V lost 5 bases, J lost 1 base, and 14 bases lay in between. The germline V gene has CDR1 SEHNR and CDR2 FQNEAQ (reference sequence). CDR3 sequence reads: CASSPGAIGNTEAFF. CDR3 coding DNA: TGTGCCAGCAGCCCAGGGGCTATTGGGAACACTGAAGCTTTCTTT.

This chain joins TRBV28 and TRBJ2-1, with TRBD2 matching 10 bases. Trimming at V came to 6 bases and at J to 5 bases, leaving 4 bases not matched to a gene. The germline V gene encodes CDR1 MDHEN and CDR2 SYDVKM. The CDR3 extends over 14 amino acids. The CDR3 bases are TGTGCCAGCAGAACTAGCGGGGAACACAATGAGCAGTTCTTC. Translating gives CASRTSGEHNEQFF.